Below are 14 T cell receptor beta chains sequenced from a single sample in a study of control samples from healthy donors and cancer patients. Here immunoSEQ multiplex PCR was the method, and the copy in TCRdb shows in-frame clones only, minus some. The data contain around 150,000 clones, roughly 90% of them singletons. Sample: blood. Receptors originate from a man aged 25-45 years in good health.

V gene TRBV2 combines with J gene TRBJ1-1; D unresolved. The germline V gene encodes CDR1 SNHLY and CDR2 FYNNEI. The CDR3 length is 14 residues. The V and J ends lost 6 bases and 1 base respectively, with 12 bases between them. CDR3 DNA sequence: TGTGCCAGCAGGACGCCCCGGCGGAACACTGAAGCTTTCTTT. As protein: CASRTPRRNTEAFF.

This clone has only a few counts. Written as DNA, the CDR3 is TGTGCCAGCAGCCCCCTAGCGGGGGGGCCGCATGAGCAGTTCTTC. Translation: CASSPLAGGPHEQFF. The rearrangement uses TRBV7-3 and TRBJ2-1; TRBD2 matches at 12 bases. V shed 5 bases, J shed 8 bases, and the junction held 7 bases outside the gene matches. The CDR3 runs 15 residues. CDR1 and CDR2 from the germline V gene are SGHTA and FQGTGA. Looking up the rest from reference TRBV7-3 and TRBJ2-1 gives the full variable domain: GAGVSQTPSNKVTEKGKYVELRCDPISGHTALYWYRQSLGQGPEFLIYFQGTGAADDSGLPNDRFFAVRPEGSVSTLKIQRTERGDSAVYLCASSPLAGGPHEQFFGPGTRLTVL.

CDR3 residues: CASSLKLAGGPDEQFF. CDR3 in DNA: TGTGCCAGCAGCTTAAAACTAGCGGGGGGGCCGGATGAGCAGTTCTTC. J is TRBJ2-1 and V is TRBV7-3, with 13 bases lining up with TRBD2. The CDR3 extends over 16 amino acids. With 1 base clipped from V and 8 bases from J, the junction kept 5 bases outside the gene matches. Germline V gives CDR1 SGHTA, CDR2 FQGTGA.

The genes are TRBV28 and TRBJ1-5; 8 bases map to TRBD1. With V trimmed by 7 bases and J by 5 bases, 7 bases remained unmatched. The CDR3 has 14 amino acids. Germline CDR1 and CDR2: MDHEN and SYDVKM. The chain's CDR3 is CASNKLQGDQPQHF. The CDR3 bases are TGTGCCAGCAACAAGTTACAGGGGGATCAGCCCCAGCATTTT.

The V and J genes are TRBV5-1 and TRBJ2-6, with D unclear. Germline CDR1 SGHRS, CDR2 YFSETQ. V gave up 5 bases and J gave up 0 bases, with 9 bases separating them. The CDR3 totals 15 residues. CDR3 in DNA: TGCGCCAGCAGGCAAGCCTTCTCTGGGGCCAACGTCCTGACTTTC. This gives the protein CASRQAFSGANVLTF. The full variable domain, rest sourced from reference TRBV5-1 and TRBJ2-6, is KAGVTQTPRYLIKTRGQQVTLSCSPISGHRSVSWYQQTPGQGLQFLFEYFSETQRNKGNFPGRFSGRQFSNSRSEMNVSTLELGDSALYLCASRQAFSGANVLTFGAGSRLTVL.

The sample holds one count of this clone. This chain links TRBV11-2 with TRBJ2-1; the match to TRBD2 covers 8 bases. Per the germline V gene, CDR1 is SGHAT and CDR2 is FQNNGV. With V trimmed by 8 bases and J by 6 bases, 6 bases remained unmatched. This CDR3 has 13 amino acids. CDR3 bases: TGTGCCAGCTGGCGGGAGGACCCCAATGAGCAGTTCTTC. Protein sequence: CASWREDPNEQFF.

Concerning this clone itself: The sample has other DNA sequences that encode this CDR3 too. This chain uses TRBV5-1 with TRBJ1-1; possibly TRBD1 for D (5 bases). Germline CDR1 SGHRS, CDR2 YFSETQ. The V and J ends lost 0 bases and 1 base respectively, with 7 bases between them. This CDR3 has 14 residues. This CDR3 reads CASSLEGANTEAFF. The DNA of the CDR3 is TGCGCCAGCAGCTTGGAAGGGGCGAACACTGAAGCTTTCTTT.

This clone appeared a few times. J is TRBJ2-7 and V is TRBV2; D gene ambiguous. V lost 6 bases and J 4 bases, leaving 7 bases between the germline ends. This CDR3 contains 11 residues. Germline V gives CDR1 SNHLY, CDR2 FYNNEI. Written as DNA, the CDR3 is TGTGCCAGCAGACAGCTGTACGAGCAGTACTTC. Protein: CASRQLYEQYF.

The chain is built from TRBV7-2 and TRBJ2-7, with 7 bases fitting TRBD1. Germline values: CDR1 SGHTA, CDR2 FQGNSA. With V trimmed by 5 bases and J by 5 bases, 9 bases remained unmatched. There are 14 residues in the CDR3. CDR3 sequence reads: CASSATGSRNEQYF. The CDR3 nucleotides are TGTGCCAGCAGCGCGACAGGGTCCAGGAACGAGCAGTACTTC.

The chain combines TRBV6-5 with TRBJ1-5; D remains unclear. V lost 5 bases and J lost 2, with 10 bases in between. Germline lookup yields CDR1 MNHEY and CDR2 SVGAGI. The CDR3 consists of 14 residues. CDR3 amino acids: CASSHGEGNQPQHF. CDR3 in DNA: TGTGCCAGCAGTCACGGGGAGGGCAATCAGCCCCAGCATTTT.

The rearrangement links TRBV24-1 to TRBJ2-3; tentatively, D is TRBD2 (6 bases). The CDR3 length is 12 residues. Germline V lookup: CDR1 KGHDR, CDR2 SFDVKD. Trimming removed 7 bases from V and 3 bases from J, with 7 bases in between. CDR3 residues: CATSGGTDTQYF. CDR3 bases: TGTGCCACCAGCGGGGGAACAGATACGCAGTATTTT.

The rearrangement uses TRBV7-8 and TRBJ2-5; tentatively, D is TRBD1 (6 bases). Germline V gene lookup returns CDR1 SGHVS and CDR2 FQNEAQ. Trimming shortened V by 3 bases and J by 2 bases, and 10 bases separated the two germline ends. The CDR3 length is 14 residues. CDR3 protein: CASSFGTLQETQYF. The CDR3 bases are TGTGCCAGCAGCTTTGGGACACTTCAAGAGACCCAGTACTTC.

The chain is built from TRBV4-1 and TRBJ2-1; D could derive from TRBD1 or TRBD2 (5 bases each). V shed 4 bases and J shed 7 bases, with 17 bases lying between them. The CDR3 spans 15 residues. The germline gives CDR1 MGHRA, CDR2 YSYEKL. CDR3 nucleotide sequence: TGCGCCAGCAGCCTCCGGGACGCGACTTCTAATGAGCAGTTCTTC. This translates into CASSLRDATSNEQFF.

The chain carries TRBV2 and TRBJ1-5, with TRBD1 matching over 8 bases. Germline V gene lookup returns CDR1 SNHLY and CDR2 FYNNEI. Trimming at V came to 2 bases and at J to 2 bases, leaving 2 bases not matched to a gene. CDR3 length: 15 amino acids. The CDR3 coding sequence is TGTGCCAGCAGTGAACAGGGGGCTGGCAATCAGCCCCAGCATTTT. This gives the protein CASSEQGAGNQPQHF.